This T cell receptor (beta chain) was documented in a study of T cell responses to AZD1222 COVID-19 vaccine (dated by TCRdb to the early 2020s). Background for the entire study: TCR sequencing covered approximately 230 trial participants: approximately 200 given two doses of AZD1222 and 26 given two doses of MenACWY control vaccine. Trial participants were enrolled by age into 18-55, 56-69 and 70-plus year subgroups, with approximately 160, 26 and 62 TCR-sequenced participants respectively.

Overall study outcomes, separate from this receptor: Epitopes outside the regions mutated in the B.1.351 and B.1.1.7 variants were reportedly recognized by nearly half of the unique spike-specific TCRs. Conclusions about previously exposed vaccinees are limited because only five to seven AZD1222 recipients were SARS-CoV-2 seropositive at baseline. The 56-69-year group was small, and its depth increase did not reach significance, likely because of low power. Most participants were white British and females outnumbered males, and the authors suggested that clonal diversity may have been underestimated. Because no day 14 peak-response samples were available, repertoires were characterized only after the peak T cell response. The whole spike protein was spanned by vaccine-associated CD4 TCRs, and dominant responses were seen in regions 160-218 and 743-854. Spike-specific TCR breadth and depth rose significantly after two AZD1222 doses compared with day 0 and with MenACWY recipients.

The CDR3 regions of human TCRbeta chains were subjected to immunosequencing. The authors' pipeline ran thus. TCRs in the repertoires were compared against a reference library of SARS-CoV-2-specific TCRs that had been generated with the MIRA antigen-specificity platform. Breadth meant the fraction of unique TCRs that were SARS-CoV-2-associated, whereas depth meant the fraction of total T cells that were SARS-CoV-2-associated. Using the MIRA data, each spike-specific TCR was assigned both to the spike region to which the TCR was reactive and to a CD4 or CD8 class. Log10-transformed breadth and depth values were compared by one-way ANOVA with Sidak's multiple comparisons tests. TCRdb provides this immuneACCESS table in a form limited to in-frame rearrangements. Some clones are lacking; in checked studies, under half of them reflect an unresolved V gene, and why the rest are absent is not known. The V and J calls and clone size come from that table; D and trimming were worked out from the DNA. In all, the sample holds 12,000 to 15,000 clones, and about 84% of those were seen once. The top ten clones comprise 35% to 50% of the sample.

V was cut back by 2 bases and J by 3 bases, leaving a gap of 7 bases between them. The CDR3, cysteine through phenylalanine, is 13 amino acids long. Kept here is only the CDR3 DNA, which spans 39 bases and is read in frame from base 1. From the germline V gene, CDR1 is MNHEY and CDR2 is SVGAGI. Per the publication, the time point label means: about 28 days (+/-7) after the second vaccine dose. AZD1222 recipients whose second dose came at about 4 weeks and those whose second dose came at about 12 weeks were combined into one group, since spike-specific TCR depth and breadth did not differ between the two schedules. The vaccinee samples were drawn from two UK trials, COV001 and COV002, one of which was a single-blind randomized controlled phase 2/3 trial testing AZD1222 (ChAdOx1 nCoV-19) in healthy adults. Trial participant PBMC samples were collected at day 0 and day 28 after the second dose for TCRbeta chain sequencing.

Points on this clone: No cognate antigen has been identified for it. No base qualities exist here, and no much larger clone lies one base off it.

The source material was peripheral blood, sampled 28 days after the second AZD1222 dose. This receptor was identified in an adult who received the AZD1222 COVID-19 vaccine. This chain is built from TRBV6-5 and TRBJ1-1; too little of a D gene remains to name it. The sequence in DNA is TGTGCCAGCAGTTACGACACTTACACTGAAGCTTTCTTT. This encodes CASSYDTYTEAFF.